These 6 T cell receptor beta chains share one sample of origin, sequenced in a study of cytomegalovirus exposure and HLA in healthy donors. PCR primers comprised 60 Vbeta and 13 Jbeta primers. Data came from immunoSEQ multiplex PCR; TCRdb stores just in-frame clones and leaves some out. The data contain over 100,000 clones, 9.5% to 13% of them singletons. Sequencing was performed on PBMCs. The receptors originated from a middle-aged man in good health and CMV-seropositive.

This clone has more than one count but fewer than ten. The chain recombines TRBV27 with TRBJ2-5, with D possibly TRBD2 on 5 matching bases. The germline gives CDR1 MNHEY, CDR2 SMNVEV (reference sequence). Trimming left V 2 bases short and J 2 bases short, with 9 bases between. The CDR3 has 14 amino acids. In DNA, the CDR3 is TGTGCCAGCAGTTTAAATGGAGGACAAGAGACCCAGTACTTC. Its protein product is CASSLNGGQETQYF.

This clone was counted a few times. This chain joins TRBV30 and TRBJ2-1; possible D gene TRBD2, 5 bases. This CDR3 region has 12 residues. CDR1 GTSNPN and CDR2 SVGIG come from the germline V gene (reference sequence). Between the trimmed V and J ends, which lost 2 bases and 9 bases, there was a span of 11 bases. The CDR3 loop is CAWSLAAGEQFF. The CDR3 region has the DNA TGTGCCTGGAGTTTGGCCGCGGGTGAGCAGTTCTTC.

This clone appeared a few times. This rearrangement joins TRBV9 to TRBJ1-2; TRBD1 might be the D (5 bases). The CDR3 totals 16 residues. Per the germline V gene, CDR1 is SGDLS and CDR2 is YYNGEE. With 3 bases removed from V and 4 bases from J, the gap between germline ends came to 19 bases. The CDR3: CASSAPPRQLAYGYTF. CDR3 DNA sequence: TGTGCCAGCAGCGCCCCACCAAGACAGCTTGCCTATGGCTACACCTTC.

This clone was seen a handful of times. J is TRBJ2-5 and V is TRBV6-1; D not certain. V was cut by 2 bases and J by 2 bases, with 6 bases left in between. The CDR3 contains 13 residues. Germline CDR1 reads MNHNS; CDR2 reads SASEGT. Written as DNA, the CDR3 is TGTGCCAGCAGTGAACAGTTACAAGAGACCCAGTACTTC. Its translation is CASSEQLQETQYF.

This clone was picked up a small number of times. The CDR3 DNA follows: TGTGCCAGCAGTTTAGCGGGAGGGCCGGGTGATGAGCAGTTCTTC. This encodes CASSLAGGPGDEQFF. The chain links TRBV28 to TRBJ2-1, with 9 bases that match TRBD2. This CDR3 is built from 15 residues. J was trimmed by 8 bases and V by 2 bases; bases with no gene match: 7. CDR1 MDHEN and CDR2 SYDVKM come from the germline V gene. The whole variable domain, remainder taken from reference TRBV28 and TRBJ2-1, is DVKVTQSSRYLVKRTGEKVFLECVQDMDHENMFWYRQDPGLGLRLIYFSYDVKMKEKGDIPEGYSVSREKKERFSLILESASTNQTSMYLCASSLAGGPGDEQFFGPGTRLTVL.

This clone was detected a few times. The chain uses TRBV4-3 and TRBJ2-5, with D possibly being TRBD2 (5 bases). V was shortened by 1 base and J by 3 bases, with 12 bases between the two germline ends. Germline V lookup: CDR1 LGHNA, CDR2 YSLEER. This CDR3 comprises 15 residues. The CDR3 loop is CASSQAFAGKETQYF. The CDR3 DNA follows: TGCGCCAGCAGCCAAGCTTTCGCGGGTAAAGAGACCCAGTACTTC.